One and the same sample provided the 26 T cell receptor beta chains below, sequenced in a study of radiation and T cells in renal cell carcinoma. This sample's time point: baseline pretreatment blood. As for treatment: 15 Gy SBRT to primary tumor, nephrectomy 4 weeks later. Profiling relied on immunoSEQ multiplex PCR, and the TCRdb table lists in-frame clones only, not all of them. Altogether 140,000 to 150,000 clones are present, about 85% being singletons, with the ten largest covering around 4%. The sample consisted of blood, taken from a patient whose treatment included radiotherapy and nephrectomy. The receptors come from a woman in her 70s with renal cell carcinoma.

This clone was observed a handful of times. The CDR3 nucleotides read TGTGCCAGCTCACCACGACTCGAAGCGAACACTGAAGCTTTCTTT. This sequence encodes CASSPRLEANTEAFF. The chain recombines TRBV18 with TRBJ1-1, with D uncertain. The CDR3 loop spans 15 amino acids. Trimming took off 1 base at V and 1 base at J, with 10 bases between the two ends. The V gene's germline CDR1 is KGHSH and CDR2 LQKENI.

The chain couples TRBV5-1 to TRBJ2-3, with 15 bases aligning to TRBD2. The CDR3 runs to 18 residues. V was pared by 3 bases and J by 2 bases, with 7 bases of the junction left unmatched. The germline gives CDR1 SGHRS, CDR2 YFSETQ. DNA for the CDR3: TGCGCCAGCAGCTCGGGACTAGCGGGGGGTGGATACACAGATACGCAGTATTTT. Protein sequence: CASSSGLAGGGYTDTQYF.

This chain links TRBV5-4 with TRBJ2-1; 9 bases line up with TRBD2. CDR3 length: 16 residues. The germline V gene encodes CDR1 SGHNT and CDR2 YYREEE (reference sequence). V trimming: 0 bases; J trimming: 4 bases; junction bases outside the gene matches: 5. The CDR3 nucleotides are TGTGCCAGCAGCTTGGCCCTAGCGGGAATTTACAATGAGCAGTTCTTC. This codes for CASSLALAGIYNEQFF.

This clone showed up just a few times. The rearrangement joins TRBV5-1 to TRBJ1-2; TRBD1 agrees at 7 bases. Per the germline V gene, CDR1 is SGHRS and CDR2 is YFSETQ. V gave up 3 bases and J gave up 7 bases; unmatched junction bases: 3. The CDR3 runs to 12 residues. The CDR3 DNA reads as TGCGCCAGCAGCTCGACAGGGTCTGGCTACACCTTC. This encodes CASSSTGSGYTF.

This chain joins TRBV15 and TRBJ2-1, with D possibly called TRBD1 or TRBD2 (5 bases each). CDR1 is LNHNV, CDR2 YYDKDF, per germline (reference sequence). The CDR3 covers 14 residues. The V gene lost 2 bases and the J gene lost 2 bases, with 7 bases spanning the gap. The CDR3 bases are TGTGCCACCAGCAGAAGAGGGGCCTACAATGAGCAGTTCTTC. It encodes CATSRRGAYNEQFF.

The chain couples TRBV7-2 to TRBJ2-2; D is perhaps TRBD1 (5 bases). Trimming removed 7 bases at V and 3 bases at J, with 15 bases between. The CDR3 runs to 15 residues. Germline CDR1 SGHTA, CDR2 FQGNSA. For the CDR3, the DNA is TGTGCCAGCATTCCGAAGCAGGGATACACCGGGGAGCTGTTTTTT. Its protein is CASIPKQGYTGELFF. Filled out from reference TRBV7-2 and TRBJ2-2, the complete variable domain reads GAGVSQSPSNKVTEKGKDVELRCDPISGHTALYWYRQSLGQGLEFLIYFQGNSAPDKSGLPSDRFSAERTGGSVSTLTIQRTQQEDSAVYLCASIPKQGYTGELFFGEGSRLTVL.

The chain joins TRBV28 to TRBJ1-4; TRBD1 agrees at 9 bases. V shed 5 bases, J shed 8 bases, and the junction held 9 bases outside the gene matches. Looked up from germline, CDR1 is MDHEN and CDR2 is SYDVKM. The CDR3 is made up of 15 amino acids. The CDR3 region is CASSPSGTGYEKLFF. The DNA of the CDR3 is TGTGCCAGCAGTCCCTCCGGGACAGGGTACGAAAAACTGTTTTTT.

The chain combines TRBV5-4 with TRBJ2-2; tentative D call: TRBD2 (6 bases). CDR3 length equals 16 residues. Trimming cost V 0 bases and J 6 bases, with 15 bases left between them. Germline loops: CDR1 SGHNT, CDR2 YYREEE (reference sequence). The CDR3 DNA reads TGTGCCAGCAGCTTGGTGATAGCGGAGGGGCCCGGGGAGCTGTTTTTT. This translates into CASSLVIAEGPGELFF.

The gene calls are TRBV6-5 and TRBJ2-3; no reliable D call. Germline assignment: CDR1 MNHEY and CDR2 SVGAGI. The CDR3 contains 15 residues. With 8 bases removed from V and 0 bases from J, the gap between germline ends came to 15 bases. The CDR3 region has the DNA TGTGCCAGCCTACGCAGGAACCCTAGCACAGATACGCAGTATTTT. It encodes CASLRRNPSTDTQYF.

This clone was found once. The chain recombines TRBV6-5 with TRBJ1-5; D remains unclear. CDR3 size: 15 residues. Trimming removed 0 bases at V and 2 bases at J, with 8 bases between. Germline V gene data show CDR1 as MNHEY and CDR2 as SVGAGI. CDR3 in DNA: TGTGCCAGCAGTTACTCGGAGAGTGGCAATCAGCCCCAGCATTTT. This gives the protein CASSYSESGNQPQHF.

This chain links TRBV27 with TRBJ2-7; a possible D gene is TRBD2 (6 bases). This CDR3 comprises 15 residues. Deletions cut 5 bases from V and 4 bases from J, with 18 bases between. Germline V gene sequence: CDR1 MNHEY, CDR2 SMNVEV (reference sequence). The chain's CDR3 is CASSPTGTGAYEQYF. The CDR3 DNA follows: TGTGCCAGCAGTCCCACCGGGACTGGAGCATACGAGCAGTACTTC.

The chain combines TRBV5-4 with TRBJ2-3; TRBD1 matches 7 bases. The V gene's germline CDR1 is SGHNT and CDR2 YYREEE (reference sequence). With V trimmed by 0 bases and J by 4 bases, 5 bases remained unmatched. The CDR3 has 15 residues. The chain's CDR3 is CASSLGRQGSDTQYF. In DNA form, the CDR3 reads TGTGCCAGCAGCTTGGGGAGACAGGGCTCAGATACGCAGTATTTT.

The V gene is TRBV30, the J gene TRBJ1-2, with D uncertain. Germline values: CDR1 GTSNPN, CDR2 SVGIG (reference sequence). The CDR3 has 11 amino acids. Trimming took off 2 bases at V and 4 bases at J, with 5 bases between the two ends. CDR3 protein: CAWSPSYGYTF. The CDR3 DNA reads TGTGCCTGGAGTCCCTCCTATGGCTACACCTTC.

V is TRBV27 and J is TRBJ1-5; 8 nucleotides match TRBD1. Per the germline V gene, CDR1 is MNHEY and CDR2 is SMNVEV (reference sequence). J was trimmed by 1 base and V by 6 bases; bases with no gene match: 5. This CDR3 contains 15 residues. CDR3 protein: CASSRTGKSNQPQHF. DNA for the CDR3: TGTGCCAGCAGCCGGACAGGGAAAAGCAATCAGCCCCAGCATTTT.

The V call is TRBV28, the J call TRBJ1-4; D uncertain. The V gene lost 3 bases and the J gene lost 8 bases, with 4 bases spanning the gap. This CDR3 has 11 amino acids. The germline V gene encodes CDR1 MDHEN and CDR2 SYDVKM. The CDR3 region is CASSFHEKLFF. The CDR3 DNA reads TGTGCCAGCAGTTTTCACGAAAAACTGTTTTTT.

V usage is TRBV9 and J usage is TRBJ2-5, with 11 positions matching TRBD2. The CDR3 length is 15 residues. The ends lost 4 bases at V and 1 base at J; junction bases unmatched: 3. Germline V lookup: CDR1 SGDLS, CDR2 YYNGEE. CDR3 in DNA: TGTGCCAGCAGCCCCGGGACTAGCGGCCAAGAGACCCAGTACTTC. Protein product: CASSPGTSGQETQYF.

In its sample, this clone was seen a few times. The chain combines TRBV29-1 with TRBJ1-1, with D uncertain. Trimming shortened V by 7 bases and J by 0 bases, and 12 bases separated the two germline ends. The CDR3 totals 13 residues. The germline gives CDR1 SQVTM, CDR2 ANQGSEA. DNA for the CDR3: TGCAGCGGTGTAGCTGGGATGAACACTGAAGCTTTCTTT. Protein: CSGVAGMNTEAFF.

The rearrangement links TRBV30 to TRBJ2-5, with D hard to call. This CDR3 comprises 12 residues. CDR1 and CDR2 from the germline V gene are GTSNPN and SVGIG (reference sequence). Trimming removed 4 bases at V and 0 bases at J, with 6 bases between. The CDR3 protein is CAWKGYQETQYF. CDR3 nucleotides: TGTGCCTGGAAGGGATACCAAGAGACCCAGTACTTC.

The chain links TRBV7-2 to TRBJ1-5; tentatively, D is TRBD1 (5 bases). The CDR3 contains 15 residues. CDR1 and CDR2 (germline): SGHTA, FQGNSA. V lost 4 bases to trimming and J lost 0 bases, with 10 bases between them. The CDR3 nucleotides are TGTGCCAGCAGCTCCGGGGGATATAGCAATCAGCCCCAGCATTTT. Residues: CASSSGGYSNQPQHF.

The chain has TRBV2 and TRBJ2-1; 13 bases are shared with TRBD2. Per germline, CDR1 SNHLY and CDR2 FYNNEI. The trim removed 5 bases at V and 6 bases at J, leaving 10 bases unmatched. The CDR3 spans 17 residues. This CDR3 reads CASSPPLTSGGGNEQFF. The CDR3 DNA sequence: TGTGCCAGCAGTCCCCCTCTTACTAGCGGGGGGGGCAATGAGCAGTTCTTC.

This chain uses TRBV6-6 with TRBJ1-3, with D uncertain. The CDR3 is 15 residues long. With 0 bases removed from V and 0 bases from J, the gap between germline ends came to 6 bases. Germline CDR1 is MNHNY and CDR2 is SVGAGI (reference sequence). CDR3 region: CASSYSPGSGNTIYF. The CDR3 bases are TGTGCCAGCAGTTACTCCCCCGGCTCTGGAAACACCATATATTTT.

This sequence joins TRBV6-5 and TRBJ2-1; 7 bases align to TRBD2. The CDR3 has 14 residues. CDR1 is MNHEY, CDR2 SVGAGI, per germline. Unmatched junction bases numbered 1, after V lost 0 bases and J lost 5 bases. CDR3 sequence (DNA): TGTGCCAGCAGTTACTCCGGGGGGAACAATGAGCAGTTCTTC. Its translation is CASSYSGGNNEQFF.

The rearrangement uses TRBV7-2 and TRBJ1-2; D call uncertain. This CDR3 spans 13 amino acids. Germline V gives CDR1 SGHTA, CDR2 FQGNSA. V was trimmed by 1 base and J by 5 bases, leaving 8 bases between them. The CDR3 loop reads CASSLDREYGYTF. CDR3 DNA sequence: TGTGCCAGCAGCTTAGACAGAGAGTATGGCTACACCTTC.

This chain joins TRBV9 and TRBJ1-2, with D hard to call. This CDR3 is built from 15 residues. Trimming cost V 0 bases and J 0 bases, with 9 bases left between them. Germline V CDR1 and CDR2: SGDLS, YYNGEE. This CDR3 is CASSVGGRANYGYTF. Here the CDR3 DNA reads TGTGCCAGCAGCGTAGGAGGCAGAGCTAACTATGGCTACACCTTC. The entire variable domain, with the rest obtained from reference TRBV9 and TRBJ1-2, is as follows: DSGVTQTPKHLITATGQRVTLRCSPRSGDLSVYWYQQSLDQGLQFLIQYYNGEERAKGNILERFSAQQFPDLHSELNLSSLELGDSALYFCASSVGGRANYGYTFGSGTRLTVV.

The rearrangement links TRBV30 to TRBJ1-2; D gene uncertain. This CDR3 spans 13 amino acids. The germline V and J ends were trimmed by 2 bases and 4 bases, with 11 bases remaining between them. Looked up from germline, CDR1 is GTSNPN and CDR2 is SVGIG (reference sequence). CDR3 nucleotides: TGTGCCTGGAGTCCCCAGAATGGCTATGGCTACACCTTC. It codes for CAWSPQNGYGYTF.

The chain carries TRBV7-9 and TRBJ1-1; D ambiguous. V lost 4 bases to trimming and J lost 1 base, with 7 bases between them. Germline-derived CDR1 and CDR2 are SEHNR and FQNEAQ (reference sequence). The CDR3 length is 13 residues. The CDR3 loop reads CASSSTRNTEAFF. CDR3 sequence (DNA): TGTGCCAGCAGCTCAACCAGGAACACTGAAGCTTTCTTT.